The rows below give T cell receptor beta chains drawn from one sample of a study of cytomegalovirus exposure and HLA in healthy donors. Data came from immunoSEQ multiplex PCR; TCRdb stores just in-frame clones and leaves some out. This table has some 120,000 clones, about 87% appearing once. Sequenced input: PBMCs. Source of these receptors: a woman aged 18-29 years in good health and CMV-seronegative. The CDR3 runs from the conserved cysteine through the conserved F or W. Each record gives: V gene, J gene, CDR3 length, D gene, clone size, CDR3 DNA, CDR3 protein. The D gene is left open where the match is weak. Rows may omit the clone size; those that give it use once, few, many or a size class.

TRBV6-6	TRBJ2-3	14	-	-	TGTGCCAGCAGTCGGGACATTTACACAGATACGCAGTATTTT	CASSRDIYTDTQYF
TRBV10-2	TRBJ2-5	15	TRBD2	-	TGCGCCAGCAGTGTCTCCCTAGCGGGAAACGAGACCCAGTACTTC	CASSVSLAGNETQYF
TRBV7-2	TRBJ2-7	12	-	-	TGTGCCAGCAGCTCTAGACTAGGCGAGCAGTACTTC	CASSSRLGEQYF
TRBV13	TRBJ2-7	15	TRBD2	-	TGTGCCAGCAGCTTAGGACTAGCGGGCACCTACGAGCAGTACTTC	CASSLGLAGTYEQYF
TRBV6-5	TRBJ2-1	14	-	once	TGTGCCAGCAGCAGCGTACAAACGTACAATGAGCAGTTCTTC	CASSSVQTYNEQFF
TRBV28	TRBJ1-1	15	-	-	TGTGCCAGCAGGCGCGGGGATAGGGGTACGACTGAAGCTTTCTTT	CASRRGDRGTTEAFF
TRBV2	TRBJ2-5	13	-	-	TGTGCCAGCAGTAAAGGGGGGGTTGAGACCCAGTACTTC	CASSKGGVETQYF
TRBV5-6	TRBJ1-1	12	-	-	TGTGCCAGCAGCCCGAGGAACACTGAAGCTTTCTTT	CASSPRNTEAFF
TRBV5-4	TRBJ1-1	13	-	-	TGTGCCAGCAGCCTACAGGGAAACACTGAAGCTTTCTTT	CASSLQGNTEAFF
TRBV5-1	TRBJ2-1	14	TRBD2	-	TGCGCCAGCAGCTCGAGAAGCGGGGGAGCGGAGCAGTTCTTC	CASSSRSGGAEQFF
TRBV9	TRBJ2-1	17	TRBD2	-	TGTGCCAGCAGCGTAGCCGAGGGGCTAGCGGGGGGGCGTGAGCAGTTCTTC	CASSVAEGLAGGREQFF
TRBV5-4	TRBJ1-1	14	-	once	TGTGCCAGCAGCTTGGACAGGGATTTGGCTGAAGCTTTCTTT	CASSLDRDLAEAFF
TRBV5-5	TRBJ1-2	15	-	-	TGTGCCAGCAGCTTGGTTTTAACAGGTTTCTATGGCTACACCTTC	CASSLVLTGFYGYTF
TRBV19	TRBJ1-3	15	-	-	TGTGCCAGTAGTCCAACGCGGGGGCACGGAAACACCATATATTTT	CASSPTRGHGNTIYF
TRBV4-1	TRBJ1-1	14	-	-	TGCGCCAGCAGCCTTGTCGGGGTCGGAACTGAAGCTTTCTTT	CASSLVGVGTEAFF
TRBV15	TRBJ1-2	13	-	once	TGTGCCACCAGACGGGACACCCTCCGGGGCTACACCTTC	CATRRDTLRGYTF
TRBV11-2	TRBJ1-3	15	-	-	TGTGCCAGCAGCTTCGCGGCAGGGTCTGGAAACACCATATATTTT	CASSFAAGSGNTIYF
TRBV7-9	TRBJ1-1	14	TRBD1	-	TGTGCCAGCAGCAAACGACAGGGAGACACTGAAGCTTTCTTT	CASSKRQGDTEAFF
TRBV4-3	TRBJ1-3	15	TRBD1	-	TGCGCCAGCAGCCAAGGGACAGGGAGCGGAAACACCATATATTTT	CASSQGTGSGNTIYF
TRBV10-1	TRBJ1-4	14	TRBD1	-	TGCGCCAGCAGCGGGGACAGGGTCCCCGAAAAACTGTTTTTT	CASSGDRVPEKLFF
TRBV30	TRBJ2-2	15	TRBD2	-	TGTGCCTGGAGTGGATGGCGGGGGTACACCGGGGAGCTGTTTTTT	CAWSGWRGYTGELFF
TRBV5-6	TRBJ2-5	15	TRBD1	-	TGTGCCAGCAGCCGGGACAGGGTCCGTCAAGAGACCCAGTACTTC	CASSRDRVRQETQYF
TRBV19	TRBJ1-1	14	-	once	TGTGCCAGTACCCCCAGGACAGAGAACACTGAAGCTTTCTTT	CASTPRTENTEAFF
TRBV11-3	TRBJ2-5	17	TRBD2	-	TGTGCCAGCAGCTTAGGCAGAACCACTAGCGGAGAAGAGACCCAGTACTTC	CASSLGRTTSGEETQYF
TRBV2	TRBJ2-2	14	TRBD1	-	TGTGCCAGCAGTGGGACAGGGAGCACCGGGGAGCTGTTTTTT	CASSGTGSTGELFF
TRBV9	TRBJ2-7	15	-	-	TGTGCCAGCAGCCCAGGGGCTACCGTCTCCTACGAGCAGTACTTC	CASSPGATVSYEQYF
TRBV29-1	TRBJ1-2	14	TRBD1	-	TGCAGCGTTGAAGATGGCCAGGGGGCGAATGGCTACACCTTC	CSVEDGQGANGYTF
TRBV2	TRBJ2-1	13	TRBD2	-	TGTGCCAGCAGTTCCCTGGGAGGGTATGAGCAGTTCTTC	CASSSLGGYEQFF
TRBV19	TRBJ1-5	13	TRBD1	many	TGTGCCAGCCGGGACAGGGCCGCTCAGCCCCAGCATTTT	CASRDRAAQPQHF
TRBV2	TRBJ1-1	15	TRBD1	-	TGTGCCAGCAGGCTCCTAGGACAGGGAGGAACTGAAGCTTTCTTT	CASRLLGQGGTEAFF
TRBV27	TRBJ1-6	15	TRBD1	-	TGTGCCAGCAGTTTAGGGACAGTCTATAATTCACCCCTCCACTTT	CASSLGTVYNSPLHF
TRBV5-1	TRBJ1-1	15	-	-	TGCGCCAGCAGCCGCGATTCTAGTTCGGGTACTGAAGCTTTCTTT	CASSRDSSSGTEAFF
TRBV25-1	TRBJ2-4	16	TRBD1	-	TGTGCCAGCAGTGGGACAGGGTTCGGGGCCAAAAACATTCAGTACTTC	CASSGTGFGAKNIQYF
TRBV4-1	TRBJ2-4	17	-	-	TGCGCCAGCAGCCAAACCCAGGTCCCTTCTCCCAAAAACATTCAGTACTTC	CASSQTQVPSPKNIQYF
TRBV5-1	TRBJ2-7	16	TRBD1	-	TGCGCCAGCAGCTACCTACGACAGGGGGCCGCCTACGAGCAGTACTTC	CASSYLRQGAAYEQYF
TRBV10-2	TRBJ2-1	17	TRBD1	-	TGCGCCAGCCGCGGCGGACAGGGGAGGGTGGCCTACAATGAGCAGTTCTTC	CASRGGQGRVAYNEQFF
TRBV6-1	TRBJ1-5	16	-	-	TGTGCCAGCAGTGATCTCTGGGGCGGAAACAATCAGCCCCAGCATTTT	CASSDLWGGNNQPQHF
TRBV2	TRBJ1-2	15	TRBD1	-	TGTGCCAGCAACATCGGGGGGAATACAGGGGGTGGCTACACCTTC	CASNIGGNTGGGYTF
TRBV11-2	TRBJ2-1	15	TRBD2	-	TGTGCCAGCAGCTCCACTAGCGGGGGGAACAATGAGCAGTTCTTC	CASSSTSGGNNEQFF
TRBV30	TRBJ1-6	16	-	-	TGTGCCTGGAGTGTGGGCGGACTGAGAAATAATTCACCCCTCCACTTT	CAWSVGGLRNNSPLHF
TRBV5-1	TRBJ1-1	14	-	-	TGCGCCAGCAGCCGGTCGGGGGTGGACACTGAAGCTTTCTTT	CASSRSGVDTEAFF
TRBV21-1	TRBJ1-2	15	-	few	TGTGCCAGCAGCAAGGAGAAGGACAGGCTGTATGGCTACACCTTC	CASSKEKDRLYGYTF
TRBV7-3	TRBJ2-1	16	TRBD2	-	TGTGCCAGCAGCTCCCAAGCTCTAGCGGGAGGTAATGAGCAGTTCTTC	CASSSQALAGGNEQFF
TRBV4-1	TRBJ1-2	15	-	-	TGCGCCAGCAGCCAGCCGACCAGGGGACAATATGGCTACACCTTC	CASSQPTRGQYGYTF
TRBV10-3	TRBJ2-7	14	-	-	TGTGCCATCAGTACCGGGCCGGCGGGATACGAGCAGTACTTC	CAISTGPAGYEQYF
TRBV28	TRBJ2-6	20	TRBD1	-	TGTGCCAGCAGTCATCCCCCCACAGGGGCTAAGAGCTCTGGGGCCAACGTCCTGACTTTC	CASSHPPTGAKSSGANVLTF
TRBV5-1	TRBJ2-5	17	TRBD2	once	TGCGCCAGCAGCGACGGACTAGCGGGAGGAGTATTAGAGACCCAGTACTTC	CASSDGLAGGVLETQYF
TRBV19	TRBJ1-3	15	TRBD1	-	TGTGCCAGTAGGGCGGACAGGATCTCTGGAAACACCATATATTTT	CASRADRISGNTIYF
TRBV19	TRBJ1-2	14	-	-	TGTGCCAGTACCAGCCTGGGGAGTAACTATGGCTACACCTTC	CASTSLGSNYGYTF
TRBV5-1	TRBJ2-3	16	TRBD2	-	TGCGCCAGCAGCAGAGAAAGCGGGGTGAGCACAGATACGCAGTATTTT	CASSRESGVSTDTQYF
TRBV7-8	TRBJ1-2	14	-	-	TGTGCCAGCAGCTTAGAGAGGTCTAACTATGGCTACACCTTC	CASSLERSNYGYTF
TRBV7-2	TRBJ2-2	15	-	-	TGTGCCAGCAGCTTAGGAGGAGTGAACACCGGGGAGCTGTTTTTT	CASSLGGVNTGELFF
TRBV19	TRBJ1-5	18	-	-	TGTGCCAGTAGTATAGGGCGGTCGGGTTGGACAGATAATCAGCCCCAGCATTTT	CASSIGRSGWTDNQPQHF